The 17 T cell receptor beta chains below were found in one sample sequenced in a study of shared clonotypes between healthy human individuals. Profiling relied on immunoSEQ multiplex PCR, and the TCRdb table lists in-frame clones only, not all of them. The sample contains hundreds of thousands of clones, around 90% of which appear only once. The sample was memory CD8+ T cells sorted from blood. Stated subset: CD45RO+ cells pooled with CCR7-negative TemRA cells. These receptors were obtained from a man younger than 30 in good health.

This chain uses TRBV2 with TRBJ1-4; the D is unclear. The CDR3 covers 14 residues. Trimming took off 4 bases at V and 3 bases at J, with 9 bases between the two ends. Germline assignment: CDR1 SNHLY and CDR2 FYNNEI. The DNA of the CDR3 is TGTGCCAGCAGTGTCGTCGGGCCTAATGAAAAACTGTTTTTT. The encoded protein is CASSVVGPNEKLFF. Using reference TRBV2 and TRBJ1-4 for the parts outside the CDR3, the full variable domain is EPEVTQTPSHQVTQMGQEVILRCVPISNHLYFYWYRQILGQKVEFLVSFYNNEISEKSEIFDDQFSVERPDGSNFTLKIRSTKLEDSAMYFCASSVVGPNEKLFFGSGTQLSVL.

V usage is TRBV6-5 and J usage is TRBJ2-7; 7 bases line up with TRBD1. V dropped 6 bases and J dropped 3; count of bases not matched to a gene: 8. The length of the CDR3 is 14 residues. Germline lookup yields CDR1 MNHEY and CDR2 SVGAGI. The CDR3 loop is CASSVVGGFYEQYF. The CDR3 nucleotides read TGTGCCAGCAGCGTCGTAGGGGGCTTCTACGAGCAGTACTTC.

The rearrangement joins TRBV18 to TRBJ2-7; D is ambiguous. The CDR3 is 15 residues long. The germline V gene encodes CDR1 KGHSH and CDR2 LQKENI. V was cut by 3 bases and J by 2 bases, with 14 bases left in between. CDR3 amino acids: CASSPLGPLTYEQYF. The CDR3 DNA follows: TGTGCCAGCTCACCTCTAGGACCCTTAACCTACGAGCAGTACTTC.

The V call is TRBV4-2, the J call TRBJ1-5; possible D gene TRBD1, 5 bases. V lost 5 bases and J 0 bases, leaving 23 bases between the germline ends. Looked up from germline, CDR1 is LGHNA and CDR2 is YNFKEQ. This CDR3 spans 19 amino acids. The CDR3 coding sequence is TGTGCCAGCAGCAGGAGATGGAGAAGACAGCATTATAGCAATCAGCCCCAGCATTTT. Its translation is CASSRRWRRQHYSNQPQHF.

This clone was found a few times. The V call is TRBV29-1, the J call TRBJ1-2; D is perhaps TRBD1 (6 bases). V lost 4 bases and J 2 bases, leaving 11 bases between the germline ends. Germline V CDR1 and CDR2: SQVTM, ANQGSEA. There are 13 residues in the CDR3. In DNA, the CDR3 is TGCAGCGTTGTACCCAGGGGAAACTATGGCTACACCTTC. Protein: CSVVPRGNYGYTF.

The CDR3 loop reads CASSFYTGAPNNEQFF. In nucleotides, the CDR3 is TGTGCCAGCAGTTTTTATACAGGCGCTCCTAACAATGAGCAGTTCTTC. V is TRBV27 and J is TRBJ2-1, with a weak D call TRBD1 (5 bases). Germline lookup yields CDR1 MNHEY and CDR2 SMNVEV (reference sequence). The CDR3 runs to 16 residues. Trimming left V 3 bases short and J 5 bases short, with 17 bases between.

This chain links TRBV7-2 with TRBJ2-1; D unclear. This CDR3 has 13 amino acids. V was clipped by 1 base and J by 3 bases, with 4 bases between them. Germline lookup yields CDR1 SGHTA and CDR2 FQGNSA. The CDR3 coding sequence is TGTGCCAGCAGCTTAGTAGTCTACAATGAGCAGTTCTTC. Translated: CASSLVVYNEQFF.

The J gene is TRBJ2-2, the V gene TRBV6-5; D uncertain. CDR3 length: 15 amino acids. V lost 0 bases to trimming and J lost 4 bases, with 9 bases between them. Germline lookup yields CDR1 MNHEY and CDR2 SVGAGI. The CDR3 loop is CASSYSGWVTGELFF. CDR3 bases: TGTGCCAGCAGTTACTCCGGTTGGGTCACCGGGGAGCTGTTTTTT.

The gene calls are TRBV9 and TRBJ2-3; the D gene could be TRBD1 or TRBD2 (5 bases each). The V gene's germline CDR1 is SGDLS and CDR2 YYNGEE. This CDR3 has 15 amino acids. V lost 3 bases to trimming and J lost 6 bases, with 17 bases between them. In DNA form, the CDR3 reads TGTGCCAGCAGCGGAGGGACCAGCGGTGGGGATACGCAGTATTTT. It translates to CASSGGTSGGDTQYF.

The genes are TRBV28 and TRBJ1-5; no firm D call. V dropped 5 bases and J dropped 1 base, with 12 bases sitting between them. The germline CDR1 and CDR2 sequences are MDHEN and SYDVKM. The length of the CDR3 is 15 residues. The CDR3 coding sequence is TGTGCCAGCAGTGGAATCGTAACGAGCAATCAGCCCCAGCATTTT. Protein product: CASSGIVTSNQPQHF.

The chain has TRBV28 and TRBJ1-6; D is unclear. Germline values: CDR1 MDHEN, CDR2 SYDVKM. Trimming stripped 2 bases from V and 7 bases from J, with 6 bases between. CDR3 length equals 13 residues. The CDR3 nucleotides are TGTGCCAGCAGTTTAGGGTCGAATTCACCCCTCCACTTT. It specifies CASSLGSNSPLHF.

The chain carries TRBV27 and TRBJ1-1; 8 nucleotides align to TRBD1. J lost 1 base, V lost 2 bases, and 0 bases had no gene match. Germline CDR1 MNHEY, CDR2 SMNVEV (reference sequence). CDR3 length: 14 residues. The CDR3 bases are TGTGCCAGCAGTTTAACAGGGGGGAACACTGAAGCTTTCTTT. This translates into CASSLTGGNTEAFF.

The rearrangement links TRBV27 to TRBJ1-2; tentative D call: TRBD1 (6 bases). Trimming left V 7 bases short and J 3 bases short, with 21 bases between. Germline V lookup: CDR1 MNHEY, CDR2 SMNVEV (reference sequence). The CDR3 extends over 16 amino acids. CDR3: CASKGDWQAWDYGYTF. CDR3 coding DNA: TGTGCCAGCAAGGGGGATTGGCAGGCATGGGACTATGGCTACACCTTC.

V gene TRBV7-6 combines with J gene TRBJ2-7; 14 nucleotides line up with TRBD2. The germline gives CDR1 SGHVS, CDR2 FNYEAQ. V lost 6 bases to trimming and J lost 3 bases; unmatched junction nucleotides: 13. The CDR3 is 18 residues long. In nucleotides, the CDR3 is TGTGCCAGCAGTCACAGCGGGACTAGCGGGAGCTCGGGCTACGAGCAGTACTTC. It specifies CASSHSGTSGSSGYEQYF. The whole variable domain, remainder taken from reference TRBV7-6 and TRBJ2-7, is GAGVSQSPRYKVTKRGQDVALRCDPISGHVSLYWYRQALGQGPEFLTYFNYEAQQDKSGLPNDRFSAERPEGSISTLTIQRTEQRDSAMYRCASSHSGTSGSSGYEQYFGPGTRLTVT.

The rearrangement uses TRBV7-2 and TRBJ2-7; D may be TRBD2 (5 bases). Trimming pared 1 base from V and 2 bases from J, leaving 12 bases between. The CDR3 runs 15 residues. Germline-derived CDR1 and CDR2 are SGHTA and FQGNSA. In nucleotides, the CDR3 is TGTGCCAGCAGCTTAGAGGCTAGCTCAGCCTACGAGCAGTACTTC. It translates to CASSLEASSAYEQYF.

The V and J genes are TRBV7-9 and TRBJ2-4; D gene uncertain. Trimming left V 3 bases short and J 0 bases short, with 12 bases between. This CDR3 has 16 amino acids. CDR1 and CDR2 from the germline V gene are SEHNR and FQNEAQ (reference sequence). The CDR3 DNA is TGTGCCAGCAGCTTGGGCGGCCGCCTAGCCAAAAACATTCAGTACTTC. It specifies CASSLGGRLAKNIQYF.

This sequence joins TRBV13 and TRBJ2-1, with 11 bases lining up with TRBD2. The germline CDR1 and CDR2 sequences are PRHDT and FYEKMQ (reference sequence). This CDR3 is built from 15 residues. Trimming took 5 bases from V and 3 from J; bases not matched to a gene: 3. CDR3 in amino acids: CASSVGLADYNEQFF. CDR3 in DNA: TGTGCCAGCAGCGTGGGACTAGCGGACTACAATGAGCAGTTCTTC.